These T cell receptor beta chains were read from a single sample in a study of blood T cell repertoires in COVID-19. Profiled with immunoSEQ multiplex PCR; TCRdb holds only in-frame clones, not every one. The sample has 310,000 or so clones, about 85% seen once. Sequenced sample: PBMCs or T cells enriched from blood (not recorded which). These TCRs come from a woman aged 30 to 39 who had recovered from COVID-19. Both conserved end residues are part of each CDR3. Fields, in order: clone size, D gene, J gene, V gene, CDR3 DNA, CDR3 protein. A D gene is named only where the DNA matches it firmly. The size entry is marked missing in some rows and otherwise reads once, few, many or a size class.

once	-	TRBJ1-5	TRBV6-5	TGTGCCTCCCTGGGGGGTACGAATCAGCCCCAGCATTTT	CASLGGTNQPQHF
-	-	TRBJ2-2	TRBV5-1	TGCGCCAGCAGCTTGGACTCTTACACCGGGGAGCTGTTTTTT	CASSLDSYTGELFF
-	-	TRBJ2-7	TRBV18	TGTGCCAGCTCGCCAGACAGGACCTACGAGCAGTACTTC	CASSPDRTYEQYF
-	TRBD1	TRBJ1-1	TRBV3-1/TRBV3-2	TGTGCCAGCAGCCCCAGGACAGGGCTCACTGAAGCTTTCTTT	CASSPRTGLTEAFF
few	-	TRBJ1-1	TRBV7-2	TGTGCCAGCAGTCTGGGGAGGTACACTGAAGCTTTCTTT	CASSLGRYTEAFF
once	TRBD2	TRBJ2-3	TRBV5-1	TGCGCCAGCAGCTCAGGACTAGCGGGGGGGCAAGATACGCAGTATTTT	CASSSGLAGGQDTQYF
-	TRBD2	TRBJ2-1	TRBV7-2	TGTGCCAGCAGCTCAATCCTACTAGCGGGGAACAATGAGCAGTTCTTC	CASSSILLAGNNEQFF
few	TRBD1	TRBJ2-4	TRBV6-5	TGTGCCAGCAAACTGACAGGGAAAAACATTCAGTACTTC	CASKLTGKNIQYF
-	TRBD1	TRBJ1-5	TRBV7-9	TGTGCCAGCAGCCGAACGACAGGGGGTAGCGGTAATCAGCCCCAGCATTTT	CASSRTTGGSGNQPQHF
-	-	TRBJ1-2	TRBV27	TGTGCCAGCAGCCGACGGGACACACTTAACTATGGCTACACCTTC	CASSRRDTLNYGYTF
-	-	TRBJ1-1	TRBV13	TGTGCCAGCTCCGGGGGGTTAGCACTAACTGAAGCTTTCTTT	CASSGGLALTEAFF
-	TRBD1	TRBJ2-7	TRBV3-1/TRBV3-2	TGTGCCTCGGGGACAGGGAGCCACGAGCAGTACTTC	CASGTGSHEQYF
-	-	TRBJ2-2	TRBV23-1	TGCGCCAGCAGTCAATCGGGGAACAGGACAAACACCGGGGAGCTGTTTTTT	CASSQSGNRTNTGELFF
-	-	TRBJ1-2	TRBV6-4	TGTGCCAGCAGCAACTCCGGGACATCCTATGGCTACACCTTC	CASSNSGTSYGYTF
-	TRBD1	TRBJ2-7	TRBV2	TGTGCCAGCAGCGGGGACAGGGCCTACGAGCAGTACTTC	CASSGDRAYEQYF
many	-	TRBJ2-1	TRBV27	TGTGCCAGCAGTTTATGGGCGGGGAGCTCCTACAATGAGCAGTTCTTC	CASSLWAGSSYNEQFF
-	TRBD1	TRBJ1-1	TRBV2	TGTGCCAGCAGGGGACAGGGGCGCAACACTGAAGCTTTCTTT	CASRGQGRNTEAFF
few	-	TRBJ1-2	TRBV3-1/TRBV3-2	TGTGCCAGCAGCCAAGATACGAGGGATCCTAACTATGGCTACACCTTC	CASSQDTRDPNYGYTF
many	TRBD1	TRBJ1-4	TRBV5-5	TGTGCCAGCAGCTTCTCCGTAGGGCCAGGGGGAGAAAAACTGTTTTTT	CASSFSVGPGGEKLFF
few	TRBD1	TRBJ1-2	TRBV10-3	TGTGCCATCAGTCCGACAGGGAAGGATGGCTACACCTTC	CAISPTGKDGYTF
-	-	TRBJ1-5	TRBV3-1/TRBV3-2	TGTGCCAGCAGCTACGCAGGGTCGGGCAATCAGCCCCAGCATTTT	CASSYAGSGNQPQHF
-	-	TRBJ2-7	TRBV7-8	TGTGCCAGCAGCGCCTCGGGACACCCCGACTACGAGCAGTACTTC	CASSASGHPDYEQYF
-	-	TRBJ1-2	TRBV5-1	TGCGCCAGCAGCCTGGAGCCGAGGAACTATGGCTACACCTTC	CASSLEPRNYGYTF
-	-	TRBJ1-1	TRBV5-1	TGCGCCAGCAGCTTGGAGGGGATGAACACTGAAGCTTTCTTT	CASSLEGMNTEAFF
-	TRBD1	TRBJ2-7	TRBV6-5	TGTGCCAGCAGGGACAGGGGTCGGGGGGCCTACGAGCAGTACTTC	CASRDRGRGAYEQYF
once	-	TRBJ1-1	TRBV28	TGTGCCAGCAGTTTATTTCCGGTGATGATGAACACTGAAGCTTTCTTT	CASSLFPVMMNTEAFF
-	-	TRBJ1-6	TRBV30	TGTGCCGGCGGGGGCAGCGATAATTCACCCCTCCACTTT	CAGGGSDNSPLHF
-	TRBD1	TRBJ1-2	TRBV13	TGTGCCAGCAGCCCCCTGGGACAGGGGGCCAGAGCTAACTATGGCTACACCTTC	CASSPLGQGARANYGYTF
-	TRBD2	TRBJ2-1	TRBV7-6	TGTGCCAGCGGACTAGCAGTCTACAATGAGCAGTTCTTC	CASGLAVYNEQFF
-	TRBD1	TRBJ2-5	TRBV29-1	TGCAGCGTGGGAGGGACAGGGCAAGAGACCCAGTACTTC	CSVGGTGQETQYF
once	-	TRBJ1-1	TRBV14	TGTGCCAGCAGCCAAGACGTCAGGGTTATCACTGAAGCTTTCTTT	CASSQDVRVITEAFF
-	-	TRBJ1-6	TRBV28	TGTGCCAGCAGTCCCATCAGAGGGAATTCACCCCTCCACTTT	CASSPIRGNSPLHF
-	TRBD1	TRBJ1-2	TRBV7-3	TGTGCCAGCAGCGGAGGGACAGCCTATGGCTACACCTTC	CASSGGTAYGYTF
-	TRBD1	TRBJ1-1	TRBV4-3	TGCGCCAGCAGCCAAGTTTTCAGGGGGCCCACTGAAGCTTTCTTT	CASSQVFRGPTEAFF
-	-	TRBJ1-2	TRBV5-6	TGTGCCAGCAGCTTGGTAACAGTCACTAACTATGGCTACACCTTC	CASSLVTVTNYGYTF
-	TRBD1	TRBJ2-3	TRBV5-1	TGCGCCAGCAGCCCCGGGACAGGGGATACAGATACGCAGTATTTT	CASSPGTGDTDTQYF
-	-	TRBJ1-2	TRBV7-9	TGTGCCAGCAGCCCTCGGGACATCACGCCGGCGGGTGGCTACACCTTC	CASSPRDITPAGGYTF
-	-	TRBJ1-4	TRBV3-1/TRBV3-2	TGTGCCAGCAGCCCCCCAGGGGTGGGGGAAAAACTGTTTTTT	CASSPPGVGEKLFF
once	TRBD1	TRBJ1-5	TRBV5-5	TGTGCCAGCAGCCCCGGGACAGGGTATCAGCCCCAGCATTTT	CASSPGTGYQPQHF
-	-	TRBJ2-5	TRBV6-2/TRBV6-3	TGTGCCAGCAGTTACCCGGGCAGGGGAGAGACCCAGTACTTC	CASSYPGRGETQYF
-	-	TRBJ1-2	TRBV19	TGTGCCAGTAGCCACAAGTCTAACTATGGCTACACCTTC	CASSHKSNYGYTF